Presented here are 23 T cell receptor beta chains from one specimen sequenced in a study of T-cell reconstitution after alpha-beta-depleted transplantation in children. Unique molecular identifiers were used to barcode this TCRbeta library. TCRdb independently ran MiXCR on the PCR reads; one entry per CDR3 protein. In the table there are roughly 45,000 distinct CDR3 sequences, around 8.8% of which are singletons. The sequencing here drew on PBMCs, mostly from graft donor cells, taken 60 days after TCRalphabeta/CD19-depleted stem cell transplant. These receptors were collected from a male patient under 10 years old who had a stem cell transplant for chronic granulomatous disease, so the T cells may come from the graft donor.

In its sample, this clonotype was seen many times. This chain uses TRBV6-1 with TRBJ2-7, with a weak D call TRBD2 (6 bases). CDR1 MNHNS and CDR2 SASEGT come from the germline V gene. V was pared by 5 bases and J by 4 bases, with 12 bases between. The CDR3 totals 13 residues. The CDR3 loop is CASSRRESYEQYF. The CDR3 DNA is TGTGCCAGCAGTCGTCGGGAGAGTTACGAGCAGTACTTC.

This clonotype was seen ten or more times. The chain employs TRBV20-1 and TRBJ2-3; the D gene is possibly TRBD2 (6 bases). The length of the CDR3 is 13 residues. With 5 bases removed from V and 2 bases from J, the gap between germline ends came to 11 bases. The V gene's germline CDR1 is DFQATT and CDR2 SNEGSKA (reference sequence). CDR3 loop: CSAGLPDTDTQYF. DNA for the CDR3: TGCAGTGCTGGACTACCCGACACAGATACGCAGTATTTT.

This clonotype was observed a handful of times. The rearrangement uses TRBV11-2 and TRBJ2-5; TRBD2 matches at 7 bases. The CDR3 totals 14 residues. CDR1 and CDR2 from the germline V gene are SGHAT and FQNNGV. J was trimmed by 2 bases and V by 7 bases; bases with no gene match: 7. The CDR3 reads CASTPLAVQETQYF. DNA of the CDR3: TGTGCCAGCACACCCCTAGCGGTACAAGAGACCCAGTACTTC.

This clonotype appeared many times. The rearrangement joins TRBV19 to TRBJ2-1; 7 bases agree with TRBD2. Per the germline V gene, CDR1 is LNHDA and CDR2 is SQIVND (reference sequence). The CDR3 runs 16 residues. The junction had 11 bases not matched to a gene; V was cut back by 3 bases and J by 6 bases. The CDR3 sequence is CASSIVGSGLLNEQFF. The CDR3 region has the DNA TGTGCCAGTAGTATCGTTGGTAGCGGGTTACTCAATGAGCAGTTCTTC. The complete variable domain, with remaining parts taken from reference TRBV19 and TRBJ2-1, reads DGGITQSPKYLFRKEGQNVTLSCEQNLNHDAMYWYRQDPGQGLRLIYYSQIVNDFQKGDIAEGYSVSREKKESFPLTVTSAQKNPTAFYLCASSIVGSGLLNEQFFGPGTRLTVL.

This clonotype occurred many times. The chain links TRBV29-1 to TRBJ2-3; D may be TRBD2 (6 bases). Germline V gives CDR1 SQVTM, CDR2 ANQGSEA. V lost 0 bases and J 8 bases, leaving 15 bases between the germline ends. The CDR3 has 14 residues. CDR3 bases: TGCAGCGTTGAAGAGGACGTGGGGCGGGGTACGCAGTATTTT. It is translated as CSVEEDVGRGTQYF.

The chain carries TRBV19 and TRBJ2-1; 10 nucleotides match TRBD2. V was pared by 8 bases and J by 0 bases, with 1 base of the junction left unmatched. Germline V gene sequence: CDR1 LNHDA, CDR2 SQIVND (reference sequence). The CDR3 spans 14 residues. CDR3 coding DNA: TGTGCCAGTGGACTAGCGGCCTCCTACAATGAGCAGTTCTTC. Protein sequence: CASGLAASYNEQFF.

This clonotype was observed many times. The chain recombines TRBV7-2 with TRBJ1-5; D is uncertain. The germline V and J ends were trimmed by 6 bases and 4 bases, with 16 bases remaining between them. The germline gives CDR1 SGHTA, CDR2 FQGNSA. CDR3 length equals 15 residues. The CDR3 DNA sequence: TGTGCCAGCAGAGCCTACACCGCCAGGAATCAGCCCCAGCATTTT. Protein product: CASRAYTARNQPQHF. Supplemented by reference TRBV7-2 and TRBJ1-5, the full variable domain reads GAGVSQSPSNKVTEKGKDVELRCDPISGHTALYWYRQSLGQGLEFLIYFQGNSAPDKSGLPSDRFSAERTGGSVSTLTIQRTQQEDSAVYLCASRAYTARNQPQHFGDGTRLSIL.

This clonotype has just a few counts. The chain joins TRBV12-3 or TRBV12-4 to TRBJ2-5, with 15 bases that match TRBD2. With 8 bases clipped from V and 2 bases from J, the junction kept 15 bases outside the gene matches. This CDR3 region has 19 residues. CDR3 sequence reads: CASCLAGLAGGWGQETQYF. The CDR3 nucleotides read TGTGCCAGCTGCCTCGCGGGACTAGCGGGAGGTTGGGGTCAAGAGACCCAGTACTTC.

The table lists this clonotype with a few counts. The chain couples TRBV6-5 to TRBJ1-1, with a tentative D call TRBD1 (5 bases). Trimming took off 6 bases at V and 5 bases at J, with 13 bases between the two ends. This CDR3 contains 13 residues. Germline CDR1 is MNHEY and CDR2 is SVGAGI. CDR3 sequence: CASRTQVLTEAFF. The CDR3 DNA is TGTGCCAGCAGAACACAGGTACTTACTGAAGCTTTCTTT.

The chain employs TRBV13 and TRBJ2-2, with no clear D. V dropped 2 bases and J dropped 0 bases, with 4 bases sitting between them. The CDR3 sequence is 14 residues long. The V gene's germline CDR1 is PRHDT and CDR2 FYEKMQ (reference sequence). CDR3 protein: CASSLLANTGELFF. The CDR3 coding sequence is TGTGCCAGCAGCTTACTAGCGAACACCGGGGAGCTGTTTTTT.

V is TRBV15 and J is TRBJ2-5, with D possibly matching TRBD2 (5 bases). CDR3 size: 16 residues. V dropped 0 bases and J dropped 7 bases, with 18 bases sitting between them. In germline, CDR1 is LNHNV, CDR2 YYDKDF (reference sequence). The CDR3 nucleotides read TGTGCCACCAGCAGAGATTCGGGATGGACTGTGGGGACCCAGTACTTC. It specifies CATSRDSGWTVGTQYF.

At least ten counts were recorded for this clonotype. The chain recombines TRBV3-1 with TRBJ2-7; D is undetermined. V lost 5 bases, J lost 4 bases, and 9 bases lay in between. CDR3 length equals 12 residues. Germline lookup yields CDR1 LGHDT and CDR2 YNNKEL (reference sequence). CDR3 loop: CASSYGYYEQYF. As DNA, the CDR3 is TGTGCCAGCAGCTACGGCTATTACGAGCAGTACTTC.

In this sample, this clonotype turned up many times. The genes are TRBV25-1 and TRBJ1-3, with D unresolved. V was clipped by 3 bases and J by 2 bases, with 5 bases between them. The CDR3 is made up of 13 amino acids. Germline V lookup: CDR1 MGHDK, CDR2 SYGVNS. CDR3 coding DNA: TGTGCCAGCAGTGACCGTCCTGGAAACACCATATATTTT. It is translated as CASSDRPGNTIYF.

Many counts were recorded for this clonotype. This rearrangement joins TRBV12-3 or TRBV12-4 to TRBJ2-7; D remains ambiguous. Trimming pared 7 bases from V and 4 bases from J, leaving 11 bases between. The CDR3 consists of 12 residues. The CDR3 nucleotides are TGTGCCAGCACCTCTTGGGGTTACGAGCAGTACTTC. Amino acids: CASTSWGYEQYF.

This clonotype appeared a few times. The DNA for the CDR3 is TGTGCCAGCAGTTTAGGGACTACTCCCTACAATGAGCAGTTCTTC. It yields the protein CASSLGTTPYNEQFF. The rearrangement uses TRBV27 and TRBJ2-1; 7 bases agree with TRBD2. Germline loops: CDR1 MNHEY, CDR2 SMNVEV (reference sequence). V lost 2 bases, J lost 2 bases, and 3 bases stayed unmatched. There are 15 residues in the CDR3.

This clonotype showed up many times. CDR3 region: CASSLAPPGPLWETQYF. The CDR3 DNA reads TGTGCCAGCAGCTTAGCCCCCCCGGGCCCTCTCTGGGAGACCCAGTACTTC. V gene TRBV7-6 combines with J gene TRBJ2-5; D not resolved. The V gene lost 0 bases and the J gene lost 5 bases, with 19 bases spanning the gap. Per germline, CDR1 SGHVS and CDR2 FNYEAQ. The CDR3 covers 17 residues.

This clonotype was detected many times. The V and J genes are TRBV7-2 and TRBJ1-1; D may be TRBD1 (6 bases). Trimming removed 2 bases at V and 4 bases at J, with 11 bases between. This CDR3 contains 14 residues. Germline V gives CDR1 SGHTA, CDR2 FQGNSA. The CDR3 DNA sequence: TGTGCCAGCAGCTTATCCAGGGGCGGCACTGAAGCTTTCTTT. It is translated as CASSLSRGGTEAFF.

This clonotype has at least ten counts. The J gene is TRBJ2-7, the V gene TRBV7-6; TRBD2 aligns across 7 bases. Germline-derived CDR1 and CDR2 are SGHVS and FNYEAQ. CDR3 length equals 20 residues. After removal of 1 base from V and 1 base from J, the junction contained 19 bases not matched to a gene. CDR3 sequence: CASSLGRLAQQSRESYEQYF. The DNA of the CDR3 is TGTGCCAGCAGCTTAGGCCGACTAGCCCAGCAATCACGAGAGTCCTACGAGCAGTACTTC.

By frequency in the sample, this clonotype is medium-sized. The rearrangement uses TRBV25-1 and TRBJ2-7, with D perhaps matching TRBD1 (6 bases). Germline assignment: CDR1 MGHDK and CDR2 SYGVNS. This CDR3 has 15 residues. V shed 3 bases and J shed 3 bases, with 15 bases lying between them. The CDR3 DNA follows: TGTGCCAGCAGTGACCCGACAGGCAACTTCTACGAGCAGTACTTC. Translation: CASSDPTGNFYEQYF.

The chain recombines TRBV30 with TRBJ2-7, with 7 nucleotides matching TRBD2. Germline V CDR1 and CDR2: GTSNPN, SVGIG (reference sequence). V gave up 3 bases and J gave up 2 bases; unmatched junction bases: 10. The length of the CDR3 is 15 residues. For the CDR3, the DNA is TGTGCCTGGAGCCCACGGGCTAGCGGAACCTACGAGCAGTACTTC. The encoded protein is CAWSPRASGTYEQYF.

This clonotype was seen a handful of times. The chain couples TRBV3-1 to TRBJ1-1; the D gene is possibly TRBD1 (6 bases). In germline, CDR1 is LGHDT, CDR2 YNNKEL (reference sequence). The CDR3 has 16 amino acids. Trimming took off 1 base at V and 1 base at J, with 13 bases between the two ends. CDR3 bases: TGTGCCAGCAGCCAAGCCCGACCACAGGGGAACACTGAAGCTTTCTTT. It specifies CASSQARPQGNTEAFF.

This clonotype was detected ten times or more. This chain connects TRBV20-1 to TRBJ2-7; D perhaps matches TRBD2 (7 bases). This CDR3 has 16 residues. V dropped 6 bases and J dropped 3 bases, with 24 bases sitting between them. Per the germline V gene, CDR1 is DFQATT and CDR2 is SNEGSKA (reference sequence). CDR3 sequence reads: CSAPRPSQRGHYEQYF. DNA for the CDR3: TGCAGTGCCCCAAGGCCTTCTCAGCGGGGACACTACGAGCAGTACTTC.

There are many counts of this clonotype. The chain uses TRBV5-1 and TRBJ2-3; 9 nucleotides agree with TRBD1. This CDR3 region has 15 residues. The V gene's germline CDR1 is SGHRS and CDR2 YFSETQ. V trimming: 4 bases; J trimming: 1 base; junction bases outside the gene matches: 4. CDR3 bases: TGCGCCAGCAGCCTACAGGGGGCGGGCACAGATACGCAGTATTTT. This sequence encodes CASSLQGAGTDTQYF.